A selection of T cell receptor beta chains follows, all from one sample in a study of blood T cells in healthy people across ages. TCRdb independently ran MiXCR on the 5' RACE reads; one entry per CDR3 protein. Here the sample spans hundreds of thousands of distinct CDR3 sequences, more than 35% being singletons. Sequencing used blood. Receptors were obtained from a man older than 75 in good health. Both conserved end residues are trimmed from each CDR3.

CDR3aa	v_gene	j_gene
SVETSGADTQY	TRBV29-1	TRBJ2-3
ASTMTSHEQF	TRBV7-2	TRBJ2-1
ASSSREGEQF	TRBV7-2	TRBJ2-1
ASRRGQGGWQPQH	TRBV28	TRBJ1-5
SARDLWRGGRRDNEQF	TRBV20-1	TRBJ2-1
ASSSSRTSRGSNEQF	TRBV28	TRBJ2-1
ASRYQTPRGTEAF	TRBV28	TRBJ1-1
ASSFGDERQY	TRBV12-3/TRBV12-4	TRBJ2-3
ASSQDLNSYEQY	TRBV4-2	TRBJ2-7
ASSLGGGADMQY	TRBV12-3/TRBV12-4	TRBJ2-3
ATSRDLRYDTQY	TRBV15	TRBJ2-3
ASRLTSGRAHSTDTQY	TRBV2	TRBJ2-3
ASSGNTAGTQY	TRBV9	TRBJ2-3
ASTPRGIKSDTQY	TRBV12-3/TRBV12-4	TRBJ2-3
SAPDRGQGGYT	TRBV20-1	TRBJ1-2
SVHLRDLFTDTQY	TRBV29-1	TRBJ2-3
ASSVGPRANSTDTQY	TRBV9	TRBJ2-3
SARQAQGSGSYNEQF	TRBV20-1	TRBJ2-1